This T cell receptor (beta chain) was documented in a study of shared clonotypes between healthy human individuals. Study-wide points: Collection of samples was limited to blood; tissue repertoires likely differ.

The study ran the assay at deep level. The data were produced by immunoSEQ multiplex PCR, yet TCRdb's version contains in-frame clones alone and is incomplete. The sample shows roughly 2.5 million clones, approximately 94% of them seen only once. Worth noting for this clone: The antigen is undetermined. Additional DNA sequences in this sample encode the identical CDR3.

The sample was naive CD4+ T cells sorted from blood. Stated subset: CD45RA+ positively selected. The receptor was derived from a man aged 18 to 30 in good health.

Here the CDR3 DNA reads TGTGCCAGCAAAGGCTACAATGAGCAGTTCTTC. This encodes CASKGYNEQFF. This chain uses TRBV2 with TRBJ2-1, with no clear D. This CDR3 contains 11 residues. Looked up from germline, CDR1 is SNHLY and CDR2 is FYNNEI. V shed 7 bases and J shed 3 bases, with 4 bases lying between them.